This passage covers 15 T cell receptor beta chains from one sample sequenced in a study of blood T cell repertoires in COVID-19. Using immunoSEQ multiplex PCR, the repertoire was profiled, and TCRdb retains in-frame clones only, with some absent. Here the sample spans approximately 110,000 clones, around 85% being singletons. The sample comprised peripheral blood. The origin of the receptors is a woman aged 60-70 years with COVID-19, enrolled during active disease.

V gene TRBV29-1 combines with J gene TRBJ1-2; TRBD1 agrees at 7 bases. The V gene end was trimmed by 1 base and the J gene end by 7 bases; junction bases not matched to a gene: 6. The germline V gene has CDR1 SQVTM and CDR2 ANQGSEA. The CDR3 contains 13 residues. The CDR3 bases are TGCAGCGTTGAAGTGCGACAGGGTATTGGCTACACCTTC. Translation: CSVEVRQGIGYTF.

This chain uses TRBV2 with TRBJ1-1; the match to TRBD1 covers 7 bases. Germline V gene data show CDR1 as SNHLY and CDR2 as FYNNEI. J was trimmed by 6 bases and V by 7 bases; bases with no gene match: 2. CDR3 length equals 11 residues. The chain's CDR3 is CASKGGPEAFF. The CDR3 DNA reads as TGTGCCAGCAAAGGGGGCCCTGAAGCTTTCTTT.

The chain uses TRBV30 and TRBJ2-6; D unresolved. Germline V gene lookup returns CDR1 GTSNPN and CDR2 SVGIG (reference sequence). V lost 5 bases and J 0 bases, leaving 5 bases between the germline ends. The CDR3 runs to 13 residues. In DNA, the CDR3 is TGTGCCTGGGACGGCTCTGGGGCCAACGTCCTGACTTTC. Translation: CAWDGSGANVLTF.

This chain connects TRBV14 to TRBJ1-4; perhaps TRBD1 as D (5 bases). In germline, CDR1 is SGHDN, CDR2 FVKESK. The V end lost 0 bases, the J end lost 8 bases, and 16 bases lay between the germline ends. CDR3 size: 16 residues. CDR3 nucleotide sequence: TGTGCCAGCAGCCAAGATGTTGGCCAGGGTGCCGAAAAACTGTTTTTT. It specifies CASSQDVGQGAEKLFF.

The rearrangement uses TRBV5-1 and TRBJ1-1; tentatively, D is TRBD1 (5 bases). This CDR3 comprises 13 residues. Trimming shortened V by 4 bases and J by 1 base, and 8 bases separated the two germline ends. Per the germline V gene, CDR1 is SGHRS and CDR2 is YFSETQ. CDR3 loop: CASSLDTNTEAFF. DNA of the CDR3: TGCGCCAGCAGCCTGGACACGAACACTGAAGCTTTCTTT.

This clone was detected only once. The gene calls are TRBV5-4 and TRBJ2-3; no firm D call. CDR1 and CDR2 from the germline V gene are SGHNT and YYREEE (reference sequence). CDR3 length equals 14 residues. V gave up 0 bases and J gave up 7 bases, with 12 bases separating them. The CDR3 nucleotides read TGTGCCAGCAGCTTGGCCTCCGACTGGCATACGCAGTATTTT. Its protein is CASSLASDWHTQYF. The full variable domain, completed using reference TRBV5-4 and TRBJ2-3, is ETGVTQSPTHLIKTRGQQVTLRCSSQSGHNTVSWYQQALGQGPQFIFQYYREEENGRGNFPPRFSGLQFPNYSSELNVNALELDDSALYLCASSLASDWHTQYFGPGTRLTVL.

The chain recombines TRBV5-4 with TRBJ2-3, with 7 positions matching TRBD1. The V gene end was trimmed by 4 bases and the J gene end by 3 bases; junction bases not matched to a gene: 11. CDR3 length: 16 residues. CDR1 is SGHNT, CDR2 YYREEE, per germline (reference sequence). Here the CDR3 reads CASSPGIQGVTDTQYF. The CDR3 DNA reads as TGTGCCAGCAGCCCCGGGATCCAGGGGGTGACAGATACGCAGTATTTT.

A few counts support this clone. The gene calls are TRBV29-1 and TRBJ1-2, with TRBD1 identical over 10 bases. The CDR3 is made up of 18 amino acids. From germline, CDR1 is SQVTM and CDR2 ANQGSEA. The V gene end was trimmed by 5 bases and the J gene end by 4 bases; junction bases not matched to a gene: 19. Here the CDR3 DNA reads TGCAGCGTTCCCCCCGGGGACAGGGGAGAGGAAGGGGGCTATGGCTACACCTTC. This gives the protein CSVPPGDRGEEGGYGYTF.

The table lists this clone with a count of one. J is TRBJ2-1 and V is TRBV5-5; 8 bases agree with TRBD1. Germline V lookup: CDR1 SGHKS, CDR2 YYEKEE (reference sequence). The CDR3 has 16 residues. V trimming: 4 bases; J trimming: 4 bases; junction bases outside the gene matches: 10. The chain's CDR3 is CASSPWTGPNYNEQFF. CDR3 DNA: TGTGCCAGCAGCCCGTGGACAGGGCCGAATTACAATGAGCAGTTCTTC. Together with reference TRBV5-5 and TRBJ2-1, the CDR3 gives the full variable domain: DAGVTQSPTHLIKTRGQQVTLRCSPISGHKSVSWYQQVLGQGPQFIFQYYEKEERGRGNFPDRFSARQFPNYSSELNVNALLLGDSALYLCASSPWTGPNYNEQFFGPGTRLTVL.

The J gene is TRBJ1-4, the V gene TRBV27, with 7 bases that match TRBD1. Germline CDR1 is MNHEY and CDR2 is SMNVEV (reference sequence). The CDR3 consists of 17 residues. Unmatched junction bases numbered 6, after V lost 2 bases and J lost 0 bases. The chain's CDR3 is CASSLTGESATNEKLFF. CDR3 bases: TGTGCCAGCAGTTTAACAGGGGAATCGGCAACTAATGAAAAACTGTTTTTT.

Regarding this clone: An end of the junction differs from the germline gene, which may be a read error. The chain combines TRBV7-7 with TRBJ1-6, with D possibly TRBD1 on 6 matching bases. Germline CDR1 is SSHAT and CDR2 is FNYEAQ (reference sequence). The CDR3 extends over 12 amino acids. CDR3 DNA: TGTGCTAGCAGCAGAGATCAGGGGTGGGTCCACTTT. Amino acids: CASSRDQGWVHF.

This clone showed up just a few times. This chain connects TRBV28 to TRBJ1-5; D is perhaps TRBD1 (6 bases). V lost 6 bases to trimming and J lost 5 bases, with 17 bases between them. CDR1 is MDHEN and CDR2 is SYDVKM in the germline V gene. The CDR3 covers 15 residues. As DNA, the CDR3 is TGTGCCAGCAGAACCCCTCTACAGGGCCATCAGCCCCAGCATTTT. Its protein product is CASRTPLQGHQPQHF.

The gene calls are TRBV6-1 and TRBJ2-7; D may be TRBD1 (5 bases). Trimming stripped 1 base from V and 3 bases from J, with 7 bases between. Germline V gene sequence: CDR1 MNHNS, CDR2 SASEGT. The CDR3 runs 13 residues. The DNA of the CDR3 is TGTGCCAGCAGTGAAGGGGGCAACTACGAGCAGTACTTC. It yields the protein CASSEGGNYEQYF.

The rearrangement joins TRBV19 to TRBJ1-4, with D unclear. V was pared by 2 bases and J by 0 bases, with 7 bases between. Germline V gene lookup returns CDR1 LNHDA and CDR2 SQIVND (reference sequence). The CDR3 runs 15 residues. CDR3 coding DNA: TGTGCCAGTAGTATAATGGCCGCAACTAATGAAAAACTGTTTTTT. Its translation: CASSIMAATNEKLFF.

J is TRBJ2-7 and V is TRBV7-2; D remains ambiguous. V lost 5 bases, J lost 3 bases, and 20 bases lay in between. Germline CDR1 and CDR2: SGHTA and FQGNSA. The CDR3 extends over 16 amino acids. CDR3 in amino acids: CASSEDVGRSFYEQYF. DNA for the CDR3: TGTGCCAGCAGCGAAGACGTGGGCAGGTCGTTCTACGAGCAGTACTTC.